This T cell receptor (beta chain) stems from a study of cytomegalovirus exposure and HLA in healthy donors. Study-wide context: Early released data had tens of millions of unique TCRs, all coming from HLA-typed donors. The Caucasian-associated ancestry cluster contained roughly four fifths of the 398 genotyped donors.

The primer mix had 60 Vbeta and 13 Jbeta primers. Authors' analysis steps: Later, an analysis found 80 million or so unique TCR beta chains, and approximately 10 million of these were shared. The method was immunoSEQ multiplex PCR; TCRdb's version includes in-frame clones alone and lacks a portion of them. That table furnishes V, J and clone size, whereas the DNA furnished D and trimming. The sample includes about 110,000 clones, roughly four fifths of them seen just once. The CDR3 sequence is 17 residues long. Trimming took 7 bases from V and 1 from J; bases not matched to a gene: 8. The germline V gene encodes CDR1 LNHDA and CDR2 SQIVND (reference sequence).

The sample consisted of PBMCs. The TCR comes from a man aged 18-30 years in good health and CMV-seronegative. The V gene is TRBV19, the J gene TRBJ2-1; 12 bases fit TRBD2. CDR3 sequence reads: CASTLTSGGPSYNEQFF. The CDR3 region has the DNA TGTGCCAGTACCCTGACTAGCGGGGGCCCTTCCTACAATGAGCAGTTCTTC.